A single sample is the source of the 9 T cell receptor beta chains below, sequenced in a study of shared clonotypes between healthy human individuals. Naivety among CD8 cells was defined by CD45RO negativity and positive CCR7 selection, thereby excluding terminally differentiated effector memory CD45RA+ cells. Assay: immunoSEQ multiplex PCR; the TCRdb copy retains only in-frame clones and omits some. The sample holds 750,000 to 1,000,000 clones, roughly 92% seen once. Specimen: naive CD8+ T cells sorted from blood. These receptors were taken from a man aged 25 to 45 in good health.

The sample holds one count of this clone. The CDR3 DNA reads TGTGCCAGCAGTTTCGGTATCTCTGTAGGGCCCGATACGCAGTATTTT. Translating it yields CASSFGISVGPDTQYF. This chain uses TRBV28 with TRBJ2-3, with D hard to call. V lost 3 bases, J lost 6 bases, and 19 bases lay in between. Germline values: CDR1 MDHEN, CDR2 SYDVKM. CDR3 size: 16 residues.

The chain uses TRBV29-1 and TRBJ2-3; 12 bases are shared with TRBD2. Germline values: CDR1 SQVTM, CDR2 ANQGSEA. J was trimmed by 3 bases and V by 1 base; bases with no gene match: 8. There are 17 residues in the CDR3. CDR3 bases: TGCAGCGTTGAAGGACTAGCGGGAGTGGGAACAACAGATACGCAGTATTTT. Its protein product is CSVEGLAGVGTTDTQYF.

V is TRBV10-2 and J is TRBJ2-7; the match to TRBD1 covers 7 bases. The CDR3 consists of 16 residues. The trim removed 0 bases at V and 3 bases at J, leaving 8 bases unmatched. Per germline, CDR1 WSHSY and CDR2 SAAADI. CDR3 DNA: TGCGCCAGCAGTGAGTCGACAGGGCTGTCAATCTACGAGCAGTACTTC. Residues: CASSESTGLSIYEQYF.

CDR3 coding DNA: TGTGCCAGCAGTTTAAGAGGGGCTGGAAACACCATATATTTT. Its protein is CASSLRGAGNTIYF. The genes are TRBV28 and TRBJ1-3, with D possibly being TRBD1 (5 bases). Trimming shortened V by 2 bases and J by 2 bases, and 7 bases separated the two germline ends. The germline gives CDR1 MDHEN, CDR2 SYDVKM. The CDR3 spans 14 residues.

The chain combines TRBV9 with TRBJ1-1, with D possibly TRBD1 on 6 matching bases. V lost 4 bases to trimming and J lost 0 bases, with 10 bases between them. This CDR3 spans 14 amino acids. Per germline, CDR1 SGDLS and CDR2 YYNGEE. The CDR3 loop reads CASSPDRMNTEAFF. The CDR3 DNA follows: TGTGCCAGCAGCCCCGACAGGATGAACACTGAAGCTTTCTTT.

The chain couples TRBV28 to TRBJ2-2, with 12 positions matching TRBD2. Germline lookup yields CDR1 MDHEN and CDR2 SYDVKM. V trimming: 9 bases; J trimming: 7 bases; junction bases outside the gene matches: 12. The CDR3 loop spans 16 amino acids. Here the CDR3 reads CASAASGRAFDGELFF. CDR3 nucleotides: TGTGCCAGTGCCGCTAGCGGGAGGGCCTTTGACGGGGAGCTGTTTTTT.

The chain employs TRBV15 and TRBJ2-3; 9 bases are shared with TRBD2. This CDR3 spans 17 amino acids. J was trimmed by 5 bases and V by 0 bases; bases with no gene match: 9. CDR1 and CDR2 (germline): LNHNV, YYDKDF (reference sequence). The DNA for the CDR3 is TGTGCCACCAGCAGAGATCTCGGCGGGAGGGATGGAGATACGCAGTATTTT. Protein product: CATSRDLGGRDGDTQYF.

The chain couples TRBV19 to TRBJ2-6, with 7 bases aligning to TRBD1. Trimming at V came to 7 bases and at J to 11 bases, leaving 8 bases not matched to a gene. The CDR3 runs to 13 residues. CDR1 is LNHDA and CDR2 is SQIVND in the germline V gene (reference sequence). CDR3 amino acids: CASMTGTEHVLTF. CDR3 nucleotides: TGTGCCAGTATGACCGGGACAGAACACGTCCTGACTTTC.

This clone turned up a few times. The same CDR3 arises from other DNA sequences in this sample as well. The rearrangement joins TRBV5-1 to TRBJ2-1; TRBD2 agrees at 13 bases. V lost 3 bases to trimming and J lost 0 bases; unmatched junction nucleotides: 3. CDR1 SGHRS and CDR2 YFSETQ come from the germline V gene. The CDR3 runs 17 residues. The CDR3 here is CASSSGLAGVSYNEQFF. The CDR3 DNA is TGCGCCAGCAGCTCTGGACTAGCGGGAGTCTCCTACAATGAGCAGTTCTTC.